The 30 T cell receptor beta chains given below trace back to one sample, sequenced in a study of early T cells in non-severe SARS-CoV-2 infection. TCRdb reprocessed the 5' RACE reads with MiXCR, giving one entry per CDR3 protein. The top ten hold about 14% of the sample, which has 65,000 to 85,000 distinct CDR3 sequences, about a tenth seen once. Sequences were derived from whole blood, sampled at baseline. These receptors were taken from an adult who was a healthcare worker with PCR-confirmed SARS-CoV-2 infection or an uninfected control (not recorded which).

This clonotype was seen repeatedly, ten times or more. This chain connects TRBV7-9 to TRBJ1-4; D gene uncertain. The CDR3 runs to 13 residues. The V gene lost 1 base and the J gene lost 4 bases, with 4 bases spanning the gap. Germline values: CDR1 SEHNR, CDR2 FQNEAQ (reference sequence). CDR3 nucleotides: TGTGCCAGCAGCTTAGGCGGTAATGAAAAACTGTTTTTT. Translating it yields CASSLGGNEKLFF.

This chain joins TRBV12-3 or TRBV12-4 and TRBJ2-7; D gene ambiguous. The CDR3 is 11 amino acids. V lost 4 bases, J lost 6 bases, and 7 bases lay in between. CDR3 sequence (DNA): TGTGCCAGCAGTTCCTATGTCGAGCAGTACTTC. This gives the protein CASSSYVEQYF.

The chain combines TRBV11-3 with TRBJ2-4; perhaps TRBD1 as D (6 bases). CDR1 and CDR2 from the germline V gene are SGHNT and YENEEA. V lost 1 base, J lost 7 bases, and 8 bases lay in between. This CDR3 has 13 residues. As DNA, the CDR3 is TGTGCCAGCAGCTTAGGGCAGGGGAACATTCAGTACTTC. Translating it yields CASSLGQGNIQYF. The full variable domain, rest sourced from reference TRBV11-3 and TRBJ2-4, is EAGVVQSPRYKIIEKKQPVAFWCNPISGHNTLYWYLQNLGQGPELLIRYENEEAVDDSQLPKDRFSAERLKGVDSTLKIQPAELGDSAVYLCASSLGQGNIQYFGAGTRLSVL.

There are many counts of this clonotype. V and J are TRBV7-8 and TRBJ2-3; no firm D call. The CDR3 runs to 14 residues. CDR1 SGHVS and CDR2 FQNEAQ come from the germline V gene. The V end lost 5 bases, the J end lost 0 bases, and 9 bases lay between the germline ends. The CDR3: CASSPRSSTDTQYF. CDR3 coding DNA: TGTGCCAGCAGCCCCCGCTCTAGCACAGATACGCAGTATTTT.

This clonotype was detected many times. This chain connects TRBV28 to TRBJ1-1; no definite D call. This CDR3 region has 13 residues. CDR1 MDHEN and CDR2 SYDVKM come from the germline V gene. The V and J ends lost 2 bases and 8 bases respectively, with 12 bases between them. The CDR3 spells CASSLVKGYEAFF. CDR3 coding DNA: TGTGCCAGCAGTTTAGTTAAGGGCTACGAAGCTTTCTTT.

This CDR3 reads CSVGSAGRLGTDTQYF. The CDR3 DNA follows: TGCAGTGTTGGTTCGGCCGGGAGATTGGGCACAGATACGCAGTATTTT. The chain uses TRBV20-1 and TRBJ2-3, with D tentatively TRBD2 (6 bases). Trimming removed 7 bases at V and 1 base at J, with 21 bases between. CDR1 DFQATT and CDR2 SNEGSKA come from the germline V gene (reference sequence). This CDR3 is 16 amino acids long.

This clonotype has a handful of counts. V is TRBV7-9 and J is TRBJ2-4; D is unresolved. CDR1 SEHNR and CDR2 FQNEAQ come from the germline V gene (reference sequence). CDR3 length equals 13 residues. The V end lost 4 bases, the J end lost 5 bases, and 9 bases lay between the germline ends. Written as DNA, the CDR3 is TGTGCCAGCAGCTCCGGGTACCAAAACATTCAGTACTTC. Its translation is CASSSGYQNIQYF.

This chain uses TRBV2 with TRBJ2-3; 7 bases are a match to TRBD2. Germline loops: CDR1 SNHLY, CDR2 FYNNEI. V gave up 6 bases and J gave up 5 bases; unmatched junction bases: 8. This CDR3 comprises 14 residues. The CDR3 spells CASRGREREDTQYF. CDR3 nucleotides: TGTGCCAGCAGGGGGCGGGAGAGAGAAGATACGCAGTATTTT.

The CDR3 spells CASSFGLGGINYEQYF. The CDR3 DNA follows: TGTGCCAGCAGCTTTGGGCTCGGCGGGATAAACTACGAGCAGTACTTC. V is TRBV11-1 and J is TRBJ2-7, with D tentatively TRBD2 (6 bases). V was clipped by 3 bases and J by 3 bases, with 18 bases between them. The CDR3 is made up of 16 amino acids. CDR1 and CDR2 (germline): SGHAT, FQDESV (reference sequence). The whole variable domain, filled in from reference TRBV11-1 and TRBJ2-7, reads EAEVAQSPRYKITEKSQAVAFWCDPISGHATLYWYRQILGQGPELLVQFQDESVVDDSQLPKDRFSAERLKGVDSTLKIQPAELGDSAMYLCASSFGLGGINYEQYFGPGTRLTVT.

This clonotype occurred a few times. The chain carries TRBV29-1 and TRBJ1-4, with 7 bases aligning to TRBD1. CDR1 and CDR2 (germline): SQVTM, ANQGSEA. The CDR3 sequence is 14 residues long. Trimming cost V 5 bases and J 4 bases; bases outside gene matches: 7. CDR3 in DNA: TGCAGCGTTTCCCGGGACAGTTTTAATGAAAAACTGTTTTTT. Translated, it gives CSVSRDSFNEKLFF.

The chain uses TRBV12-3 or TRBV12-4 and TRBJ2-7; D might be TRBD1 (6 bases). Deletions cut 6 bases from V and 0 bases from J, with 15 bases between. The CDR3 loop spans 15 amino acids. CDR3 region: CASSLGQGLSYEQYF. In DNA form, the CDR3 reads TGTGCCAGCAGCCTCGGGCAGGGGCTCTCCTACGAGCAGTACTTC.

The table lists this clonotype with a few counts. The chain is built from TRBV7-2 and TRBJ2-6; 7 bases map to TRBD1. Germline values: CDR1 SGHTA, CDR2 FQGNSA. Trimming at V came to 10 bases and at J to 0 bases, leaving 9 bases not matched to a gene. The CDR3 is made up of 16 amino acids. The CDR3: CANSDRPSSGANVLTF. As DNA, the CDR3 is TGTGCCAACTCGGACAGGCCTAGCTCTGGGGCCAACGTCCTGACTTTC.

This clonotype was detected a few times. The gene calls are TRBV29-1 and TRBJ1-3; D not certain. V was clipped by 4 bases and J by 3 bases, with 10 bases between them. The germline gives CDR1 SQVTM, CDR2 ANQGSEA. This CDR3 contains 13 residues. The CDR3 region has the DNA TGCAGCGTTGCCGTCAAAAATGGAAACACCATATATTTT. It translates to CSVAVKNGNTIYF. Looking up the rest from reference TRBV29-1 and TRBJ1-3 gives the full variable domain: SAVISQKPSRDICQRGTSLTIQCQVDSQVTMMFWYRQQPGQSLTLIATANQGSEATYESGFVIDKFPISRPNLTFSTLTVSNMSPEDSSIYLCSVAVKNGNTIYFGEGSWLTVV.

This clonotype turned up a few times. The chain joins TRBV28 to TRBJ2-7; no firm D call. This CDR3 is built from 13 residues. Between the trimmed V and J ends, which lost 3 bases and 3 bases, there was a span of 9 bases. The V gene's germline CDR1 is MDHEN and CDR2 SYDVKM. CDR3 nucleotides: TGTGCCAGCAGTTTGAGAAGATACTACGAGCAGTACTTC. Its protein is CASSLRRYYEQYF.

This clonotype has more than one count but fewer than ten. The J gene is TRBJ2-7, the V gene TRBV11-1; D is ambiguous. Germline V lookup: CDR1 SGHAT, CDR2 FQDESV (reference sequence). The V gene lost 0 bases and the J gene lost 5 bases, with 5 bases spanning the gap. The CDR3 sequence is 12 residues long. The CDR3 is CASSLAGHEQYF. The CDR3 DNA reads TGTGCCAGCAGCTTAGCGGGTCACGAGCAGTACTTC.

This clonotype was seen only a few times. The chain recombines TRBV6-5 with TRBJ2-3; TRBD1 matches 8 bases. Trimming took 5 bases from V and 3 from J; bases not matched to a gene: 7. This CDR3 is 15 amino acids long. Germline V gene lookup returns CDR1 MNHEY and CDR2 SVGAGI. CDR3 bases: TGTGCCAGCAGTCCCGGACAGGGAGCGACAGATACGCAGTATTTT. Amino acids: CASSPGQGATDTQYF.

This clonotype was seen a handful of times. The J gene is TRBJ2-3, the V gene TRBV7-2; D may be TRBD2 (5 bases). This CDR3 region has 16 residues. V lost 2 bases and J lost 3, with 15 bases in between. The germline V gene encodes CDR1 SGHTA and CDR2 FQGNSA. This CDR3 is CASSLRVGGSTDTQYF. Written as DNA, the CDR3 is TGTGCCAGCAGCTTACGGGTTGGTGGGAGTACAGATACGCAGTATTTT. Based on the CDR3 plus reference TRBV7-2 and TRBJ2-3, the full variable domain is GAGVSQSPSNKVTEKGKDVELRCDPISGHTALYWYRQSLGQGLEFLIYFQGNSAPDKSGLPSDRFSAERTGGSVSTLTIQRTQQEDSAVYLCASSLRVGGSTDTQYFGPGTRLTVL.

This clonotype was counted at least ten times. The chain uses TRBV29-1 and TRBJ1-2; the match to TRBD1 covers 9 bases. Per germline, CDR1 SQVTM and CDR2 ANQGSEA. V shed 6 bases, J shed 8 bases, and the junction held 7 bases outside the gene matches. CDR3 length: 12 amino acids. This CDR3 reads CSVEQGAGGYTF. CDR3 coding DNA: TGCAGCGTCGAACAGGGGGCGGGCGGCTACACCTTC.

This clonotype showed up many times. The chain couples TRBV6-2 or TRBV6-3 to TRBJ1-2; weak D call: TRBD1 (6 bases). V lost 6 bases and J 6 bases, leaving 17 bases between the germline ends. The CDR3 runs to 14 residues. CDR1 is MNHEY, CDR2 SVGEGT, per germline. The CDR3 nucleotides are TGTGCCAGCAGCAAAGGGGGTAGGATTGATGGCTACACCTTC. Residues: CASSKGGRIDGYTF.

This clonotype came up a few times. This sequence joins TRBV6-2 or TRBV6-3 and TRBJ2-5; D possibly corresponds to TRBD2 (6 bases). This CDR3 is built from 15 residues. Trimming cost V 5 bases and J 4 bases, with 17 bases left between them. CDR1 and CDR2 (germline): MNHEY, SVGEGT. CDR3: CASSNREPTGETQYF. The CDR3 region has the DNA TGTGCCAGCAGTAACCGGGAGCCCACCGGAGAGACCCAGTACTTC.

In its sample, this clonotype was seen a few times. This chain links TRBV7-2 with TRBJ2-7, with 8 bases that match TRBD2. There are 16 residues in the CDR3. The V and J ends lost 5 bases and 1 base, in that order; junction bases with no gene match: 10. Germline lookup yields CDR1 SGHTA and CDR2 FQGNSA. CDR3 DNA sequence: TGTGCCAGCAGCCCCTCAGGGACTAGGCATTCCTACGAGCAGTACTTC. It codes for CASSPSGTRHSYEQYF.

At least ten counts were recorded for this clonotype. The genes are TRBV7-2 and TRBJ1-6, with D possibly matching TRBD1 (6 bases). Germline lookup yields CDR1 SGHTA and CDR2 FQGNSA. This CDR3 region has 15 residues. Trimming shortened V by 5 bases and J by 0 bases, and 8 bases separated the two germline ends. For the CDR3, the DNA is TGTGCCAGCAGCAAGGGACACTCCTATAATTCACCCCTCCACTTT. Translation gives CASSKGHSYNSPLHF.

The gene calls are TRBV7-6 and TRBJ2-5; D is unresolved. Germline-derived CDR1 and CDR2 are SGHVS and FNYEAQ. The V end was cut by 6 bases, the J end by 5 bases, with 13 bases between. This CDR3 contains 13 residues. CDR3 sequence: CASSGSIHETQYF. The DNA of the CDR3 is TGTGCCAGCAGTGGTTCTATTCACGAGACCCAGTACTTC. The entire variable domain, with the rest obtained from reference TRBV7-6 and TRBJ2-5, is as follows: GAGVSQSPRYKVTKRGQDVALRCDPISGHVSLYWYRQALGQGPEFLTYFNYEAQQDKSGLPNDRFSAERPEGSISTLTIQRTEQRDSAMYRCASSGSIHETQYFGPGTRLLVL.

This clonotype was found a few times. The rearrangement links TRBV28 to TRBJ1-4, with D perhaps matching TRBD1 (5 bases). V lost 7 bases to trimming and J lost 7 bases, with 22 bases between them. CDR3 size: 16 residues. Germline V gene data show CDR1 as MDHEN and CDR2 as SYDVKM. CDR3 loop: CASTPSPGRQTEKLFF. The CDR3 DNA sequence: TGTGCCAGCACCCCCTCCCCGGGGCGTCAAACTGAAAAACTGTTTTTT.

This clonotype occurred a few times. V usage is TRBV30 and J usage is TRBJ2-1; D is perhaps TRBD1 or TRBD2 (5 bases each). Between the trimmed V and J ends, which lost 0 bases and 0 bases, there was a span of 12 bases. Germline V gene data show CDR1 as GTSNPN and CDR2 as SVGIG (reference sequence). CDR3 length: 16 residues. The CDR3 DNA reads TGTGCCTGGAGTGTAGGGACCTGGAGCTCCTACAATGAGCAGTTCTTC. It specifies CAWSVGTWSSYNEQFF.

This clonotype is deemed medium-sized. The genes are TRBV7-2 and TRBJ2-7; TRBD2 agrees at 9 bases. In germline, CDR1 is SGHTA, CDR2 FQGNSA. This CDR3 region has 15 residues. J lost 2 bases, V lost 1 base, and 3 bases had no gene match. Here the CDR3 reads CASSLELAGPYEQYF. The CDR3 DNA follows: TGTGCCAGCAGCTTAGAGCTAGCGGGGCCCTACGAGCAGTACTTC.

This clonotype appeared many times. The gene calls are TRBV4-3 and TRBJ1-4; TRBD1 agrees at 7 bases. V trimming: 1 base; J trimming: 15 bases; junction bases outside the gene matches: 5. Germline assignment: CDR1 LGHNA and CDR2 YSLEER. This CDR3 contains 12 residues. Written as DNA, the CDR3 is TGCGCCAGCAGCCAAGTTACGGGGACAGTGTTTTTT. Translating gives CASSQVTGTVFF.

At least ten counts were recorded for this clonotype. The chain recombines TRBV6-5 with TRBJ2-1; 10 bases are shared with TRBD1. The J segment lost 4 bases and the V segment lost 0 bases, leaving 9 bases of the junction unmatched. Germline V gene sequence: CDR1 MNHEY, CDR2 SVGAGI. The CDR3 is 18 amino acids. CDR3 in DNA: TGTGCCAGCAGTTACTCACCCCCCGGGACAGGGGTATACAATGAGCAGTTCTTC. Its protein is CASSYSPPGTGVYNEQFF.

The V and J genes are TRBV28 and TRBJ2-5, with 13 bases fitting TRBD2. The trim removed 5 bases at V and 2 bases at J, leaving 8 bases unmatched. The CDR3 has 17 amino acids. Germline V gives CDR1 MDHEN, CDR2 SYDVKM. The CDR3 here is CASSGTSGIGRQETQYF. The DNA for the CDR3 is TGTGCCAGCAGTGGGACTAGCGGGATCGGTCGACAAGAGACCCAGTACTTC.

This clonotype was observed many times. This rearrangement joins TRBV29-1 to TRBJ2-3, with TRBD2 matching 10 bases. Germline CDR1 is SQVTM and CDR2 is ANQGSEA. The ends lost 3 bases at V and 0 bases at J; junction bases unmatched: 6. This CDR3 region has 16 residues. CDR3 sequence: CSVEILTSGSTDTQYF. The CDR3, as DNA: TGCAGCGTTGAGATTCTGACTAGCGGGAGCACAGATACGCAGTATTTT.